Given below is one T cell receptor beta chain in context. Its cognate antigen is unknown. The data were taken from a study of T cell repertoires in cytomegalovirus infection. Whole-study context: Indicated by public TCR beta signatures were CMV infection and matching HLA type. Study-wide results and caveats: The study identified carriers of CMV plus the relevant HLA from cumulative public TCR beta family frequency. What dominated the ex vivo response were HLA-C-restricted CMV-specific TCR beta clonotypes.

TCRdb recomputed calls from the reads with MiXCR, one row per CDR3 protein. This table has roughly 720,000 distinct CDR3 sequences, under 40% appearing once. The CDR3 is 15 amino acids. Germline assignment: CDR1 LNHDA and CDR2 SQIVND (reference sequence). V was cut by 6 bases and J by 4 bases, with 16 bases left in between. The genes are TRBV19 and TRBJ2-1; D is unresolved. What was sequenced was PBMCs. The sequence derives from a human donor in good health (CMV status not recorded). Some clones in this sample may be carry-over from other donors' samples. CDR3: CASSLTPASYNEQFF. CDR3 sequence (DNA): TGTGCCAGTAGCCTAACCCCGGCCTCTTACAATGAGCAGTTCTTC.